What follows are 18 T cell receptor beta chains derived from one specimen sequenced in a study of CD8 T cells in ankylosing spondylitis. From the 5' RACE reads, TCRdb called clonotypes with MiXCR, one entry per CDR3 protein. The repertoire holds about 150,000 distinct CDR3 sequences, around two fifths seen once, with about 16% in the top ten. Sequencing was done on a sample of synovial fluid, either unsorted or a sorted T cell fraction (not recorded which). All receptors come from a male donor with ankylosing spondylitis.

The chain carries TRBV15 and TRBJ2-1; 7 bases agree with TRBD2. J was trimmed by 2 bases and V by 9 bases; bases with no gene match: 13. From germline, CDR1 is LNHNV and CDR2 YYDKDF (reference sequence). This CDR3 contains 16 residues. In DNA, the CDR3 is TGTGCCACTGGAGAGGCGGGAGATGGAGCCTACAATGAGCAGTTCTTC. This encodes CATGEAGDGAYNEQFF.

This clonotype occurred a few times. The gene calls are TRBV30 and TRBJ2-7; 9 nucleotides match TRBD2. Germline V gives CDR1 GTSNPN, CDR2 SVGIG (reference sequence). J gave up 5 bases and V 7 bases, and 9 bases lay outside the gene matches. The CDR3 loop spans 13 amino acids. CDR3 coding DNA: TGTGCCTCCAGCGGGGGGCAATCCCACGAGCAGTACTTC. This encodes CASSGGQSHEQYF.

The CDR3 DNA sequence: TGTGCCAGCAGCTTAGATAGGGCAGGGATCCCCTGCGAGCAGTACTTC. Residues: CASSLDRAGIPCEQYF. The V call is TRBV7-6, the J call TRBJ2-7, with a weak D call TRBD1 (5 bases). V shed 1 base and J shed 6 bases, with 19 bases lying between them. Germline CDR1 SGHVS, CDR2 FNYEAQ. CDR3 length equals 16 residues.

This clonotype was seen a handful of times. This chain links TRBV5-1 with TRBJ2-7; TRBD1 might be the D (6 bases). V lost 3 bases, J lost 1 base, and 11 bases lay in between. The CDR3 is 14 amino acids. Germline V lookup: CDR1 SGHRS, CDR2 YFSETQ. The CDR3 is CASSSDTGSYEQYF. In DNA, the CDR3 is TGCGCCAGCAGCTCGGACACAGGGTCCTACGAGCAGTACTTC.

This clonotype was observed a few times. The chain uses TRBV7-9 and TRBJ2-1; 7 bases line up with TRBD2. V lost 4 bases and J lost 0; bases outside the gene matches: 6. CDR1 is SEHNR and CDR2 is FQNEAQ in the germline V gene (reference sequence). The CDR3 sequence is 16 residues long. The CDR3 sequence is CASSSTLADSYNEQFF. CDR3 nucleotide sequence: TGTGCCAGCAGCTCCACCCTAGCGGACTCCTACAATGAGCAGTTCTTC.

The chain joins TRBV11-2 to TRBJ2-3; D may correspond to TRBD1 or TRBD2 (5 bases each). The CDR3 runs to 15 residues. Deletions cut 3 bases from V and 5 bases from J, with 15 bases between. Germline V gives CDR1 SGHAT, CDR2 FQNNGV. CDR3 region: CASSLGPPMRDTQYF. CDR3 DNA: TGTGCCAGCAGCTTGGGACCTCCGATGAGAGATACGCAGTATTTT.

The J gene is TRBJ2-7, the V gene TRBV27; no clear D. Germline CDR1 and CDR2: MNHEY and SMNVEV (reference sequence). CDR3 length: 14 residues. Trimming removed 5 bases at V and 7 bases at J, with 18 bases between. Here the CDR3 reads CASSPLRRRWEQYF. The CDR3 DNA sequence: TGTGCCAGCAGTCCCCTCCGCAGGCGCTGGGAGCAGTACTTC.

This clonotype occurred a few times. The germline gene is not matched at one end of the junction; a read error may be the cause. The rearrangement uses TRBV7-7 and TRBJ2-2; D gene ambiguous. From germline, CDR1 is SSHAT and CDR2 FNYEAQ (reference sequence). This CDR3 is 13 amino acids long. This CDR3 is CASSLYPAGELFF. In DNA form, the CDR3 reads TGTGCTAGCAGCTTATACCCCGCCGGGGAGCTGTTTTTT.

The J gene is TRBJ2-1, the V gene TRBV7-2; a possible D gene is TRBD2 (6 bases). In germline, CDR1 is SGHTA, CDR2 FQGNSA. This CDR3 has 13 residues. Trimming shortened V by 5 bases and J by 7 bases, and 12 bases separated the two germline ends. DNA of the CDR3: TGTGCCAGCAGCATGACTAGAACGAATGAGCAGTTCTTC. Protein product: CASSMTRTNEQFF.

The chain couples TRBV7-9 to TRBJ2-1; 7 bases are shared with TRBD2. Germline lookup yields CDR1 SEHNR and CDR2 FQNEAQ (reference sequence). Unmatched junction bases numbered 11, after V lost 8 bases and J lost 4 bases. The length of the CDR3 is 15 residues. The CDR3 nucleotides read TGTGCCAGCGTCCCTTTGGGGGGGACTTACAATGAGCAGTTCTTC. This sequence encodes CASVPLGGTYNEQFF.

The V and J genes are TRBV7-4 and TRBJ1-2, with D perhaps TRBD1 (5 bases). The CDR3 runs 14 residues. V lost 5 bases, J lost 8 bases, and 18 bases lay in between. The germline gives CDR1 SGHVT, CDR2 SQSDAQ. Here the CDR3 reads CASSPPGPARGYTF. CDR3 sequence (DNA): TGTGCCAGCAGCCCTCCGGGGCCCGCCCGCGGCTACACCTTC.

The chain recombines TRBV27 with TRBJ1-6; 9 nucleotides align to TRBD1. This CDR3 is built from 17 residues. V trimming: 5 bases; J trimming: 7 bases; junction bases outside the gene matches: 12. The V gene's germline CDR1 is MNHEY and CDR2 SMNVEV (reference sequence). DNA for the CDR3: TGTGCCAGCAGTAAAACGACTGGTGGACAGGGGAATTCACCCCTCCACTTT. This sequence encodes CASSKTTGGQGNSPLHF.

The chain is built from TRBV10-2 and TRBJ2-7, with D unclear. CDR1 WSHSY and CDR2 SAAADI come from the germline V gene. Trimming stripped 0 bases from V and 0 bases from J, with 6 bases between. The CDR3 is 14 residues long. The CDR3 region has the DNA TGCGCCAGCAGTGAGTCCTACCGCTCCTACGAGCAGTACTTC. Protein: CASSESYRSYEQYF.

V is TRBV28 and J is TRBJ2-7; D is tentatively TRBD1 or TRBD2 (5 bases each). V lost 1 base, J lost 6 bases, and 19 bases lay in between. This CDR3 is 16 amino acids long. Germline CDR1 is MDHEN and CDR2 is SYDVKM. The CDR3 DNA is TGTGCCAGCAGTTTATTTTGGCACCACGGGACGTCCGAGCAGTACTTC. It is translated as CASSLFWHHGTSEQYF.

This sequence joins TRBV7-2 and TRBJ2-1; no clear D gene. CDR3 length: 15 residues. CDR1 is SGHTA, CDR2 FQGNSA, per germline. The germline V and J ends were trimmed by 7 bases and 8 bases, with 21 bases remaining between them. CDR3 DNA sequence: TGTGCCAGCACCTTCCCTCGACCCGATACGGATGAGCAGTTCTTC. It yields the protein CASTFPRPDTDEQFF.

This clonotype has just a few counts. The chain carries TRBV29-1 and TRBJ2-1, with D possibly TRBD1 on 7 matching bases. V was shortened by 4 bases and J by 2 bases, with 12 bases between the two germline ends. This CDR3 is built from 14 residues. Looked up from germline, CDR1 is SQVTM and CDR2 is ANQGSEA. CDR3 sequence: CSVVEGAAYNEQFF. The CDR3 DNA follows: TGCAGCGTTGTGGAGGGGGCAGCCTACAATGAGCAGTTCTTC.

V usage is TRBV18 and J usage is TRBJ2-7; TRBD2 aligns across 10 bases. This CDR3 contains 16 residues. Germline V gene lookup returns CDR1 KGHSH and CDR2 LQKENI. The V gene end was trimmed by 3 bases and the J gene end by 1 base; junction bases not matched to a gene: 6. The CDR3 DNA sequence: TGTGCCAGCTCACCTCCTAGCGGGGGCCGGTCCTACGAGCAGTACTTC. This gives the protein CASSPPSGGRSYEQYF.

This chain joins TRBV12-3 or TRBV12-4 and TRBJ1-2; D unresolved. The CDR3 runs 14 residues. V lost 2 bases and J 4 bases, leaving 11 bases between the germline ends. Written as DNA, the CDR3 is TGTGCCAGCAGTTTAACGGGGTTGGGCTATGGCTACACCTTC. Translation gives CASSLTGLGYGYTF.